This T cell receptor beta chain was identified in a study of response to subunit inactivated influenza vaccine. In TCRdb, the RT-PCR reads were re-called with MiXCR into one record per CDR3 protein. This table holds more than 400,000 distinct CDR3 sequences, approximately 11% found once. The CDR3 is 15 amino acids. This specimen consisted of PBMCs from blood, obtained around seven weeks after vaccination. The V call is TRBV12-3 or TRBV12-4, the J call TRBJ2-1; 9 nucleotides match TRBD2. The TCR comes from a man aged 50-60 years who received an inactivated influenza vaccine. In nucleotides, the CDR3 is TGTGCTACAGCAACCGCTAGCGGGAATTACAATGAGCAGTTCTTC. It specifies CATATASGNYNEQFF.